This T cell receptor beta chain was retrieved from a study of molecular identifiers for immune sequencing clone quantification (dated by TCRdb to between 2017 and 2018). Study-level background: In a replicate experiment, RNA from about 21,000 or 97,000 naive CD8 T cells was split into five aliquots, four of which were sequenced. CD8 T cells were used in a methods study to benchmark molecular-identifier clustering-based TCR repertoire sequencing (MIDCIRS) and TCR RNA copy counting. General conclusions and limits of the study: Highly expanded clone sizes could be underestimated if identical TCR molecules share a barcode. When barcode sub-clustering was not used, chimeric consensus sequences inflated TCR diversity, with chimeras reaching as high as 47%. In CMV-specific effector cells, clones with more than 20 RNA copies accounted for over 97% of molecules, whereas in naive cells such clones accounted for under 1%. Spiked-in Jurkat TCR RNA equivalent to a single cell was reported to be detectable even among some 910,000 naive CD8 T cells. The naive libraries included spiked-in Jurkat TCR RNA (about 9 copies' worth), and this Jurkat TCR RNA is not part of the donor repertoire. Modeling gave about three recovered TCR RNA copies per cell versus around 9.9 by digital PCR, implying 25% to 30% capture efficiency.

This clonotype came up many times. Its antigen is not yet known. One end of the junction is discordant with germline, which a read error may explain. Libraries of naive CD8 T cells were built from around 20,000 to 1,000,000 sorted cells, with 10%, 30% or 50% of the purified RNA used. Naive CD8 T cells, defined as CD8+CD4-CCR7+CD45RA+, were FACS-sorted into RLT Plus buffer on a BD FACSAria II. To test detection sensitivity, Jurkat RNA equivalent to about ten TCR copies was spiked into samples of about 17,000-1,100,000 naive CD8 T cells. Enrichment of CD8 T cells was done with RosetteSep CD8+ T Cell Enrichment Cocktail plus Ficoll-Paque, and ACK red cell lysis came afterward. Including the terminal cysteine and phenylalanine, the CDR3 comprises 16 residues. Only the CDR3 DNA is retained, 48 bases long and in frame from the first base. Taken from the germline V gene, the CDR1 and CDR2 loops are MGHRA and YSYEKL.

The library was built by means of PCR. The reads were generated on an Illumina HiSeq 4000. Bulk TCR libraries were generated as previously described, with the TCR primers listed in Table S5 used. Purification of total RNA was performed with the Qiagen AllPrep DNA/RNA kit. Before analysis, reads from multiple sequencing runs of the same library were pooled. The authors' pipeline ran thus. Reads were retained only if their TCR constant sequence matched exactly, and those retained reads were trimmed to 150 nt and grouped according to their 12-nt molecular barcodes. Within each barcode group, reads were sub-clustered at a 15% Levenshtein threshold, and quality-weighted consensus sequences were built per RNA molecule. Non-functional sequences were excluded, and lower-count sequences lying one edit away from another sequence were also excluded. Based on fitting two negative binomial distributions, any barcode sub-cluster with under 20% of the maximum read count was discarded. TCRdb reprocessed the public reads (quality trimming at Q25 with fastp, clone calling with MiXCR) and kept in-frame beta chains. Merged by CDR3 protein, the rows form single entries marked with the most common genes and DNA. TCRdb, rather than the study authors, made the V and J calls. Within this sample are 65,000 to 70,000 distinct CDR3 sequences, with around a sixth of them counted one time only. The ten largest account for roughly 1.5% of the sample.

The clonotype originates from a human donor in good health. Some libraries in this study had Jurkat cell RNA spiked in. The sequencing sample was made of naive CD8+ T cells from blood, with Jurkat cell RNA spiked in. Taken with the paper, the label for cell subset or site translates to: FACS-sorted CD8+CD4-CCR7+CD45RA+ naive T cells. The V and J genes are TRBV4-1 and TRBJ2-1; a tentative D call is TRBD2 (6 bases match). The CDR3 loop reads CASSEDPGLVYNEQFF. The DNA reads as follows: TGCGCCAGCAGCGAAGATCCGGGACTCGTCTACAATGAGCAGTTCTTC.